This TCR beta chain was sequenced in a study of cytomegalovirus exposure and HLA in healthy donors. Findings of the study overall: High specificity and sensitivity for cytomegalovirus status were reported for the classifier. Immune exposure information available was restricted to CMV serostatus. The study labeled around 160 TCR beta chains cytomegalovirus-associated.

Details on this clone: Its antigen is currently unknown.

Primers: 60 Vbeta forward and 13 Jbeta reverse. Assay: immunoSEQ multiplex PCR; the TCRdb copy retains only in-frame clones and omits some. The table records under 200,000 clones, 70% to 90% of them present only once. Germline assignment: CDR1 SQVTM and CDR2 ANQGSEA. The V end lost 1 base, the J end lost 3 bases, and 13 bases lay between the germline ends. This CDR3 comprises 14 residues. Sample: PBMCs. This TCR came from a woman aged 18-29 years in good health and CMV-seronegative. The rearrangement uses TRBV29-1 and TRBJ2-7, with a weak D call TRBD1 (6 bases). The CDR3 protein is CSVEASGASYEQYF. The CDR3 nucleotides read TGCAGCGTTGAAGCCTCAGGGGCAAGCTACGAGCAGTACTTC.